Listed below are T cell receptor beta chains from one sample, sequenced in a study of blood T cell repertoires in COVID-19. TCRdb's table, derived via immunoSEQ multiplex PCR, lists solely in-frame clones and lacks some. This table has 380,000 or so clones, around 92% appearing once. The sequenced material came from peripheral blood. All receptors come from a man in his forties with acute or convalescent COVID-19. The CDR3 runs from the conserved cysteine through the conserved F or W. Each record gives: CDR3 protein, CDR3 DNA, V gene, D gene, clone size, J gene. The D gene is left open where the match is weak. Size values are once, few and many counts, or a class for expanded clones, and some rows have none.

CDR3 protein: CASRRTSGRGGSYEQYF; CDR3 DNA: TGTGCCAGCAGAAGGACTAGCGGGAGGGGGGGCTCCTACGAGCAGTACTTC; V gene: TRBV27; D gene: TRBD2; clone size: -; J gene: TRBJ2-7
CDR3 protein: CASSQETGLTDTQYF; CDR3 DNA: TGTGCCAGCAGCCAAGAGACAGGGCTCACAGATACGCAGTATTTT; V gene: TRBV4-2; D gene: TRBD1; clone size: -; J gene: TRBJ2-3
CDR3 protein: CASSIRERATGYTF; CDR3 DNA: TGTGCCAGTAGTATCCGGGAACGGGCTACTGGCTACACCTTC; V gene: TRBV19; D gene: -; clone size: -; J gene: TRBJ1-2
CDR3 protein: CASSLYLDTEAFF; CDR3 DNA: TGTGCCAGCAGCTTGTACTTAGACACTGAAGCTTTCTTT; V gene: TRBV5-5; D gene: -; clone size: -; J gene: TRBJ1-1
CDR3 protein: CAWSIGVGEKLFF; CDR3 DNA: TGTGCCTGGAGTATAGGGGTTGGTGAAAAACTGTTTTTT; V gene: TRBV30; D gene: -; clone size: -; J gene: TRBJ1-4
CDR3 protein: CASNRAGVFNEQFF; CDR3 DNA: TGTGCCAGCAACAGAGCGGGGGTCTTTAATGAGCAGTTCTTC; V gene: TRBV5-4; D gene: TRBD2; clone size: once; J gene: TRBJ2-1
CDR3 protein: CASSSDSSHTEAFF; CDR3 DNA: TGTGCCAGCAGTTCAGACAGTAGTCACACTGAAGCTTTCTTT; V gene: TRBV27; D gene: -; clone size: -; J gene: TRBJ1-1
CDR3 protein: CASSASYEQYF; CDR3 DNA: TGTGCCAGCAGCGCGTCCTACGAGCAGTACTTC; V gene: TRBV5-6; D gene: -; clone size: once; J gene: TRBJ2-7
CDR3 protein: CASSFPGQGAGYSNSPLHF; CDR3 DNA: TGTGCCAGCAGCTTTCCGGGACAGGGGGCGGGTTACTCAAATTCACCCCTCCACTTT; V gene: TRBV7-2; D gene: TRBD1; clone size: -; J gene: TRBJ1-6
CDR3 protein: CASSPDTDYGYTF; CDR3 DNA: TGTGCCAGCAGCCCCGACACGGACTATGGCTACACCTTC; V gene: TRBV7-9; D gene: -; clone size: once; J gene: TRBJ1-2
CDR3 protein: CATSRDGYYTDTQYF; CDR3 DNA: TGTGCCACCAGCAGAGATGGGTACTACACAGATACGCAGTATTTT; V gene: TRBV15; D gene: -; clone size: -; J gene: TRBJ2-3
CDR3 protein: CASDTTGQSNEKLFF; CDR3 DNA: TGTGCCAGCGATACCACAGGGCAAAGTAATGAAAAACTGTTTTTT; V gene: TRBV19; D gene: -; clone size: -; J gene: TRBJ1-4
CDR3 protein: CASRRTGTEWGEQFF; CDR3 DNA: TGTGCCAGCAGACGTACCGGGACAGAATGGGGCGAGCAGTTCTTC; V gene: TRBV9; D gene: TRBD1; clone size: -; J gene: TRBJ2-1
CDR3 protein: CASSLSALGQGDTINYGYTF; CDR3 DNA: TGTGCCAGCAGTTTATCTGCCCTCGGACAGGGAGACACAATAAACTATGGCTACACCTTC; V gene: TRBV27; D gene: TRBD1; clone size: -; J gene: TRBJ1-2
CDR3 protein: CASSQDGSNEQYF; CDR3 DNA: TGTGCCAGCAGCCAAGACGGGTCAAACGAGCAGTACTTC; V gene: TRBV14; D gene: -; clone size: -; J gene: TRBJ2-7
CDR3 protein: CAISEISTGISGNTIYF; CDR3 DNA: TGTGCCATCAGTGAGATTAGCACGGGTATCTCTGGAAACACCATATATTTT; V gene: TRBV10-3; D gene: -; clone size: -; J gene: TRBJ1-3
CDR3 protein: CASSHTGAMNTEAFF; CDR3 DNA: TGTGCCAGCAGCCACACAGGTGCAATGAACACTGAAGCTTTCTTT; V gene: TRBV7-2; D gene: -; clone size: -; J gene: TRBJ1-1
CDR3 protein: CASRGGVSVQSNQPQHF; CDR3 DNA: TGTGCCAGCAGAGGGGGAGTATCGGTTCAGAGCAATCAGCCCCAGCATTTT; V gene: TRBV6-4; D gene: -; clone size: -; J gene: TRBJ1-5
CDR3 protein: CAFSRDNGLGYTF; CDR3 DNA: TGTGCCTTTTCCCGGGACAATGGTCTTGGCTACACCTTC; V gene: TRBV10-3; D gene: -; clone size: -; J gene: TRBJ1-2
CDR3 protein: CASSLSAPSSEQYF; CDR3 DNA: TGTGCCAGCAGTTTATCTGCTCCGTCTAGCGAGCAGTACTTC; V gene: TRBV27; D gene: -; clone size: -; J gene: TRBJ2-7
CDR3 protein: CASSGDRMNTEAFF; CDR3 DNA: TGTGCCAGCAGCGGCGACAGAATGAACACTGAAGCTTTCTTT; V gene: TRBV7-9; D gene: -; clone size: -; J gene: TRBJ1-1
CDR3 protein: CASSLRYTEAFF; CDR3 DNA: TGTGCCAGCAGCTTACGTTACACTGAAGCTTTCTTT; V gene: TRBV11-2; D gene: -; clone size: -; J gene: TRBJ1-1
CDR3 protein: CASRVGQGGYNEQFF; CDR3 DNA: TGTGCCAGCAGGGTCGGCCAGGGAGGCTACAATGAGCAGTTCTTC; V gene: TRBV27; D gene: -; clone size: -; J gene: TRBJ2-1
CDR3 protein: CASSSPPGQGSYEQYF; CDR3 DNA: TGTGCCAGCAGTTCACCCCCGGGACAGGGCTCCTACGAGCAGTACTTC; V gene: TRBV27; D gene: TRBD1; clone size: -; J gene: TRBJ2-7
CDR3 protein: CASDRAHYEQYF; CDR3 DNA: TGTGCCAGCGACAGGGCCCACTACGAGCAGTACTTC; V gene: TRBV6-5; D gene: TRBD1; clone size: few; J gene: TRBJ2-7
CDR3 protein: CATSDNRDEKDYTF; CDR3 DNA: TGTGCCACCAGTGATAACAGGGATGAGAAGGACTACACCTTC; V gene: TRBV24-1; D gene: -; clone size: -; J gene: TRBJ1-2
CDR3 protein: CTSSPHPGGTEAFF; CDR3 DNA: TGCACCAGCAGCCCCCACCCCGGTGGCACTGAAGCTTTCTTT; V gene: TRBV1; D gene: -; clone size: -; J gene: TRBJ1-1
CDR3 protein: CASSLPDRASYGYTF; CDR3 DNA: TGTGCCAGCTCACTTCCGGACAGGGCATCCTATGGCTACACCTTC; V gene: TRBV18; D gene: TRBD1; clone size: once; J gene: TRBJ1-2
CDR3 protein: CASSPYSAGRSYNEQFF; CDR3 DNA: TGTGCCAGCAGCCCTTATAGTGCGGGGAGGTCCTACAATGAGCAGTTCTTC; V gene: TRBV7-8; D gene: -; clone size: -; J gene: TRBJ2-1
CDR3 protein: CASSLGGTGGEEQYF; CDR3 DNA: TGTGCCAGCAGCTTAGGGGGGACAGGGGGCGAAGAGCAGTACTTC; V gene: TRBV7-6; D gene: TRBD1; clone size: -; J gene: TRBJ2-7
CDR3 protein: CASSNRDSTDTQYF; CDR3 DNA: TGTGCCAGCAGCAACAGGGACAGCACAGATACGCAGTATTTT; V gene: TRBV5-4; D gene: -; clone size: -; J gene: TRBJ2-3
CDR3 protein: CATLPTWAFEKLFF; CDR3 DNA: TGTGCCACCTTACCCACGTGGGCTTTCGAAAAACTGTTTTTT; V gene: TRBV6-5; D gene: -; clone size: -; J gene: TRBJ1-4
CDR3 protein: CASSRDREKTEAFF; CDR3 DNA: TGTGCCAGCAGCCGGGACAGGGAGAAAACTGAAGCTTTCTTT; V gene: TRBV7-9; D gene: TRBD1; clone size: -; J gene: TRBJ1-1
CDR3 protein: CASSEVPGQSSYEQYF; CDR3 DNA: TGTGCCAGCAGTGAAGTTCCGGGACAGAGCTCCTACGAGCAGTACTTC; V gene: TRBV6-1; D gene: TRBD1; clone size: -; J gene: TRBJ2-7
CDR3 protein: CASSPLGSGDYGYTF; CDR3 DNA: TGCGCCAGCAGCCCGCTGGGATCAGGGGACTATGGCTACACCTTC; V gene: TRBV4-1; D gene: -; clone size: -; J gene: TRBJ1-2
CDR3 protein: CASSLNSGNTGELFF; CDR3 DNA: TGTGCCAGCAGCTTAAACAGCGGAAACACCGGGGAGCTGTTTTTT; V gene: TRBV11-2; D gene: -; clone size: -; J gene: TRBJ2-2
CDR3 protein: CASRQDSPQPQHF; CDR3 DNA: TGTGCTAGTCGTCAGGACAGTCCCCAGCCCCAGCATTTT; V gene: TRBV12-5; D gene: -; clone size: -; J gene: TRBJ1-5